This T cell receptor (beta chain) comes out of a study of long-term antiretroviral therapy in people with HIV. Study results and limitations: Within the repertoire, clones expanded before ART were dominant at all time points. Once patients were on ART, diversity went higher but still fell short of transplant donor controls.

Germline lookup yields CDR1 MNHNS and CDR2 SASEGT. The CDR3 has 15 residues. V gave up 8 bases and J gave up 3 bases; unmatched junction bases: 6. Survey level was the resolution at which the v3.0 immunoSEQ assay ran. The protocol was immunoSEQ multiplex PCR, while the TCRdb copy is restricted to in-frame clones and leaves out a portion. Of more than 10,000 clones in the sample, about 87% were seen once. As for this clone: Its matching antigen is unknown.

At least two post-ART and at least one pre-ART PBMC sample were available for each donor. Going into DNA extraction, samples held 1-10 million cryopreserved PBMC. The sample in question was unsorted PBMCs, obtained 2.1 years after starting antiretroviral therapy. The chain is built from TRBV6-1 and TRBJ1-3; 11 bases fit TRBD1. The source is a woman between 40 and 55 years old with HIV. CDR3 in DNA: TGTGCCAGCGGGGGACAGGGGGTCGGTGGAAACACCATATATTTT. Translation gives CASGGQGVGGNTIYF.